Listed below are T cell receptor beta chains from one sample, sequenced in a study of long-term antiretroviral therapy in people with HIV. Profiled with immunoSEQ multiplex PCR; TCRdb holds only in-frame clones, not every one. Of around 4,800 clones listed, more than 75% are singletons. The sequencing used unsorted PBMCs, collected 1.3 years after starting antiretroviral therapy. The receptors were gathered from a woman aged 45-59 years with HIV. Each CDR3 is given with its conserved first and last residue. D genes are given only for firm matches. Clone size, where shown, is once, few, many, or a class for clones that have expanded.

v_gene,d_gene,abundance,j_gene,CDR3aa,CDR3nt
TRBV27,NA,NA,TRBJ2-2,CASSFLRGNTGELFF,TGTGCCAGCAGTTTCTTGAGGGGTAACACCGGGGAGCTGTTTTTT
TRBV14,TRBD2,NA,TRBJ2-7,CASSQFLAGTYEQYF,TGTGCCAGCAGCCAATTTCTAGCGGGGACCTACGAGCAGTACTTC
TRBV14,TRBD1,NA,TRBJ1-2,CASSQESGGDYGYTF,TGTGCCAGCAGCCAAGAGTCAGGGGGGGACTATGGCTACACCTTC
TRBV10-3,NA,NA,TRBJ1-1,CAISESQLNTEAFF,TGTGCCATCAGTGAGAGCCAGCTGAACACTGAAGCTTTCTTT
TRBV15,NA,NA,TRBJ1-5,CATSREDRSHDQPQHF,TGTGCCACCAGCAGGGAGGACAGATCTCACGATCAGCCCCAGCATTTT
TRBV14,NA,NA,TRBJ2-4,CASSRVGGVDIQYF,TGTGCCAGCAGCCGAGTAGGGGGGGTAGACATTCAGTACTTC
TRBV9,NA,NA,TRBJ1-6,CASSVETAPDSPLHF,TGTGCCAGCAGCGTAGAAACGGCTCCTGACTCACCCCTCCACTTT
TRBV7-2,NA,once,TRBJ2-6,CASSLGGSGANVLTF,TGTGCCAGCAGCTTGGGGGGCTCTGGGGCCAACGTCCTGACTTTC
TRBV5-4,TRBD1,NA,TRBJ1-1,CASRRDRVTEAFF,TGTGCCAGCAGGCGCGACAGGGTCACTGAAGCTTTCTTT
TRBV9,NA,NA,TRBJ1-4,CASSVFPGSEKLFF,TGTGCCAGCAGCGTATTCCCGGGGTCTGAAAAACTGTTTTTT
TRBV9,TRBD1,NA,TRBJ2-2,CASSVRTGTGELFF,TGTGCCAGCAGCGTTAGGACAGGAACCGGGGAGCTGTTTTTT
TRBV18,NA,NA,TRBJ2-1,CASKQSRGGDEQFF,TGTGCCAGCAAACAATCCAGGGGCGGGGATGAGCAGTTCTTC
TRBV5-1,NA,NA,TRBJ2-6,CASRPQGSGANVLTF,TGCGCCAGCCGTCCCCAGGGCTCTGGGGCCAACGTCCTGACTTTC
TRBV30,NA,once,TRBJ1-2,CAWGRAYGYTF,TGTGCCTGGGGTAGGGCCTATGGCTACACCTTC
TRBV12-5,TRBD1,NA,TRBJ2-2,CASGQSQGLYTGELFF,TGTGCTAGTGGACAATCACAGGGGTTGTACACCGGGGAGCTGTTTTTT
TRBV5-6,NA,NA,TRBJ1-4,CASSLWAGESEKLFF,TGTGCCAGCAGCCTTTGGGCAGGGGAGAGTGAAAAACTGTTTTTT
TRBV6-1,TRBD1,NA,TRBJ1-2,CASSESGQNYGYTF,TGTGCCAGCAGTGAATCGGGACAGAACTATGGCTACACCTTC